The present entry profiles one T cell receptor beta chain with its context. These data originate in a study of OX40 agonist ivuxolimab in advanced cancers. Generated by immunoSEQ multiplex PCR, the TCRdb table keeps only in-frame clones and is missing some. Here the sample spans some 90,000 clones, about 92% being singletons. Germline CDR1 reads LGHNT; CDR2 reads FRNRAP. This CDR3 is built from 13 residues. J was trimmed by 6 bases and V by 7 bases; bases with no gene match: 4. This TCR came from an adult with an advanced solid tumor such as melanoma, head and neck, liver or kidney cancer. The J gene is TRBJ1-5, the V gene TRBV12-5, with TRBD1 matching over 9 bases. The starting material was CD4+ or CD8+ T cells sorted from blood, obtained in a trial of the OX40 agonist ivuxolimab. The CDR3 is CASAGTGFQPQHF. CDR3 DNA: TGTGCTAGTGCCGGGACAGGGTTTCAGCCCCAGCATTTT.